This T cell receptor (beta chain) was recovered during a study of human T cells and chemical hapten exposure. This CDR3 has 15 residues. The germline gives CDR1 LGHDT, CDR2 YNNKEL (reference sequence). The V and J ends lost 1 base and 2 bases respectively, with 8 bases between them. Time point indicated: patch test 2, 6 weeks after DPC sensitization. The treatment here: therapeutic diphenylcyclopropenone sensitization with weekly scalp DPC. TCRdb reprocessed the RACE reads with MiXCR, giving one entry per CDR3 protein. The table records 35,000 to 45,000 distinct CDR3 sequences, more than 8.5% of them present only once. This clonotype was counted many times.

The V call is TRBV3-1, the J call TRBJ2-2; TRBD1 is a possible D gene (5 bases). The material was whole blood, obtained in connection with sensitization to the hapten diphenylcyclopropenone (DPC). This TCR was recovered from a woman in her thirties or forties with alopecia areata. Some clones in this sample may be carry-over from other donors' samples. The CDR3 region has the DNA TGTGCCAGCAGCCAAGCGACAGATAACACCGGGGAGCTGTTTTTT. The encoded protein is CASSQATDNTGELFF.